This T cell receptor beta chain was captured in a study of T cell clonotyping in hematopoietic cell transplantation. The study's findings and limits: At the given depth, recipient repertoires were over 95% de novo clonotypes.

The assay was immunoSEQ multiplex PCR, and TCRdb's table has in-frame clones only and misses some. The sample has about 5,600 clones; roughly 70% are singletons. As to this clone: Antigen: not known.

The CDR3 consists of 13 residues. V was trimmed by 6 bases and J by 10 bases, leaving 16 bases between them. Per germline, CDR1 MGHRA and CDR2 YSYEKL. Recipient blood drawn about 28 days pretransplant and days 30, 100, 180 after. The clonotype was recovered from a male patient aged 50 to 59 who had an allogeneic stem cell transplant from an unrelated donor, so the T cells may come from the graft donor. Some clones in this sample may be carry-over from other donors' samples. This material consisted of PBMCs, taken 180 days after allogeneic stem cell transplant. The V and J genes are TRBV4-1 and TRBJ2-1; possible D gene TRBD2, 5 bases. CDR3 coding DNA: TGCGCCAGCAGGCCCGAGGGTTCTAGGGAGCAGTTCTTC. This sequence encodes CASRPEGSREQFF.